A single sample is the source of the 15 T cell receptor beta chains below, sequenced in a study of PD-L1 blockade in urothelial cancer. This table comes from immunoSEQ multiplex PCR, and its TCRdb copy is limited to in-frame clones, with some not included. The sample consists of tens of thousands of clones, about four fifths of them appearing once. Sequencing used PBMCs, obtained around atezolizumab (anti-PD-L1) treatment. These receptor sequences come from a man aged 70-80 years with urothelial cancer.

This clone has a handful of counts. This chain joins TRBV7-2 and TRBJ2-1, with TRBD2 as a possible D gene (5 bases). With 4 bases removed from V and 10 bases from J, the gap between germline ends came to 8 bases. The CDR3 sequence is 11 residues long. The germline V gene has CDR1 SGHTA and CDR2 FQGNSA. For the CDR3, the DNA is TGTGCCAGCAGCTCCCGCGGGGAGCAGTTCTTC. It codes for CASSSRGEQFF.

This rearrangement joins TRBV30 to TRBJ2-1; 9 nucleotides line up with TRBD1. The J segment lost 7 bases and the V segment lost 8 bases, leaving 3 bases of the junction unmatched. This CDR3 is 11 amino acids long. CDR1 GTSNPN and CDR2 SVGIG come from the germline V gene (reference sequence). The CDR3 loop is CARDRGNEQFF. CDR3 coding DNA: TGTGCCCGAGACAGGGGGAATGAGCAGTTCTTC.

The chain carries TRBV7-9 and TRBJ2-1, with D unclear. V lost 1 base to trimming and J lost 8 bases, with 6 bases between them. The CDR3 length is 12 residues. Germline V lookup: CDR1 SEHNR, CDR2 FQNEAQ (reference sequence). The CDR3 spells CASSLGLDEQFF. The CDR3 DNA reads as TGTGCCAGCAGCTTAGGGCTCGATGAGCAGTTCTTC.

This rearrangement joins TRBV28 to TRBJ2-4; weak D call: TRBD2 (5 bases). CDR1 is MDHEN, CDR2 SYDVKM, per germline. V was cut by 8 bases and J by 9 bases, with 14 bases left in between. The CDR3 extends over 12 amino acids. In nucleotides, the CDR3 is TGTGCCAGCCGGGGTGTTGGATCCATTCAGTACTTC. Protein sequence: CASRGVGSIQYF.

This clone was seen once. The rearrangement joins TRBV30 to TRBJ2-3; D is perhaps TRBD2 (5 bases). CDR3 length: 15 residues. Germline V gives CDR1 GTSNPN, CDR2 SVGIG (reference sequence). V was trimmed by 0 bases and J by 4 bases, leaving 14 bases between them. Written as DNA, the CDR3 is TGTGCCTGGAGTGTCCGACGGGGAACTGCAGATACGCAGTATTTT. Translating it yields CAWSVRRGTADTQYF.

This chain links TRBV7-9 with TRBJ2-7, with TRBD1 identical over 12 bases. The CDR3 is 15 amino acids. J was trimmed by 6 bases and V by 3 bases; bases with no gene match: 6. Germline CDR1 SEHNR, CDR2 FQNEAQ (reference sequence). The CDR3, as DNA: TGTGCCAGCAGCTTCATGGGACAGGGGGCATCCGAGCAGTACTTC. It codes for CASSFMGQGASEQYF.

The chain combines TRBV5-6 with TRBJ1-1; D unresolved. V lost 7 bases to trimming and J lost 0 bases, with 7 bases between them. CDR1 is SGHDT and CDR2 is YYEEEE in the germline V gene. The CDR3 length is 12 residues. The CDR3 DNA is TGTGCCAGCCTGCACATGAACACTGAAGCTTTCTTT. It encodes CASLHMNTEAFF.

The rearrangement links TRBV2 to TRBJ1-2; 8 positions match TRBD1. CDR1 SNHLY and CDR2 FYNNEI come from the germline V gene. This CDR3 has 13 amino acids. The V and J ends lost 6 bases and 4 bases, in that order; junction bases with no gene match: 4. The CDR3 DNA reads TGTGCCAGCAGCGGGGACAGGATCTATGGCTACACCTTC. Translated: CASSGDRIYGYTF.

The chain carries TRBV15 and TRBJ2-5, with 8 nucleotides matching TRBD1. The CDR3 is 15 residues long. Germline V gene data show CDR1 as LNHNV and CDR2 as YYDKDF (reference sequence). The V segment lost 5 bases and the J segment 5 bases; nucleotides outside the gene matches: 10. In nucleotides, the CDR3 is TGTGCCACCAGCGCCCAGGGGGCGCGGTGGGAGACCCAGTACTTC. The encoded protein is CATSAQGARWETQYF. The full variable domain, rest sourced from reference TRBV15 and TRBJ2-5, is DAMVIQNPRYQVTQFGKPVTLSCSQTLNHNVMYWYQQKSSQAPKLLFHYYDKDFNNEADTPDNFQSRRPNTSFCFLDIRSPGLGDTAMYLCATSAQGARWETQYFGPGTRLLVL.

This clone showed up just once. The chain uses TRBV2 and TRBJ2-5; 8 positions agree with TRBD1. Germline V gene lookup returns CDR1 SNHLY and CDR2 FYNNEI. J was trimmed by 10 bases and V by 7 bases; bases with no gene match: 17. This CDR3 is built from 15 residues. CDR3 sequence: CASNLQGGRQEFQYF. In DNA, the CDR3 is TGTGCCAGCAACCTACAGGGGGGCAGACAAGAGTTCCAGTACTTC.

The chain employs TRBV11-1 and TRBJ2-7; 8 nucleotides agree with TRBD1. The CDR3 consists of 14 residues. CDR1 and CDR2 from the germline V gene are SGHAT and FQDESV (reference sequence). J lost 7 bases, V lost 5 bases, and 10 bases had no gene match. CDR3 residues: CASSNQGARQEQYF. In DNA form, the CDR3 reads TGTGCCAGCAGCAATCAGGGGGCGCGGCAAGAGCAGTACTTC.

A few counts support this clone. V is TRBV29-1 and J is TRBJ2-7; 7 bases align to TRBD2. This CDR3 is built from 12 residues. From germline, CDR1 is SQVTM and CDR2 ANQGSEA. The ends lost 7 bases at V and 2 bases at J; junction bases unmatched: 5. Here the CDR3 DNA reads TGCAGCGCGTCTAGCGGTACCTACGAGCAGTACTTC. Protein sequence: CSASSGTYEQYF.

V and J are TRBV7-6 and TRBJ1-5, with D hard to call. V lost 4 bases and J 4 bases, leaving 14 bases between the germline ends. The CDR3 consists of 15 residues. From germline, CDR1 is SGHVS and CDR2 FNYEAQ. The DNA of the CDR3 is TGTGCCAGCAGCTACAGCAGTGGTGGAAATCAGCCCCAGCATTTT. Amino acids: CASSYSSGGNQPQHF.

CDR3 sequence: CASSPDRNYEQYF. The CDR3 DNA reads as TGTGCCAGCAGTCCGGACAGGAACTACGAGCAGTACTTC. The J gene is TRBJ2-7, the V gene TRBV4-2, with 7 bases lining up with TRBD1. Germline V gene sequence: CDR1 LGHNA, CDR2 YNFKEQ. This CDR3 is 13 amino acids long. Germline trimming cut 6 bases from V and 3 bases from J; bases unmatched to any gene: 5.

The chain recombines TRBV5-1 with TRBJ2-7; 8 bases line up with TRBD1. CDR3 length: 14 residues. Trimming cost V 1 base and J 6 bases; bases outside gene matches: 6. CDR1 is SGHRS, CDR2 YFSETQ, per germline. CDR3 region: CASSLSQGATEQYF. Here the CDR3 DNA reads TGCGCCAGCAGCTTGTCCCAGGGGGCGACCGAGCAGTACTTC.